A selection of T cell receptor beta chains follows, all from one sample in a study of neurological immune-mediated disorders. TCRdb independently ran MiXCR on the 5' RACE reads; one entry per CDR3 protein. Seen here are about 84,000 distinct CDR3 sequences, 3.5% to 4.5% observed once, and the top ten hold 5% to 6%. The source material was PBMCs. These receptors all stem from a woman aged 55-75 years with multiple sclerosis. Both conserved end residues are part of each CDR3. Each record gives: CDR3 DNA, CDR3 protein, J gene, D gene, clone size, V gene. A D gene is named only where the DNA matches it firmly. Clone size reads once, few, many, or a class if the clone is expanded.

DNA: TGTGCCAGCAGTTTCGCGGCCAGGGTTTCTGGAAACACCATATATTTT
CDR3: CASSFAARVSGNTIYF
J: TRBJ1-3
D: .
size: many
V: TRBV6-5

DNA: TGCGCCAGCAGCTTGGCCGTTTTCGGCACCGGGGAGCTGTTTTTT
CDR3: CASSLAVFGTGELFF
J: TRBJ2-2
D: .
size: many
V: TRBV5-1

DNA: TGTGCCAGCAGCTTACTTCAGGGTGGCACCGGGGAGCTGTTTTTT
CDR3: CASSLLQGGTGELFF
J: TRBJ2-2
D: .
size: few
V: TRBV7-6

DNA: TGTGCCAGCAGCCGCACAGGGTATAGTAATGAAAAACTGTTTTTT
CDR3: CASSRTGYSNEKLFF
J: TRBJ1-4
D: .
size: many
V: TRBV11-2

DNA: TGCAGTGCCAACAGGGAGAACACTGAAGCTTTCTTT
CDR3: CSANRENTEAFF
J: TRBJ1-1
D: .
size: many
V: TRBV20-1

DNA: TGTGCCAGCAGTTCCACCGGGACTAGCGGGGGGAGGGAGACCCAGTACTTC
CDR3: CASSSTGTSGGRETQYF
J: TRBJ2-5
D: TRBD2
size: many
V: TRBV6-2/TRBV6-3

DNA: TGCAGCGTTGAAGCGGACCGAGCTAGCGGGGTAAATGAGCAGTTCTTC
CDR3: CSVEADRASGVNEQFF
J: TRBJ2-1
D: TRBD2
size: many
V: TRBV29-1

DNA: TGCAGTGCAGATCGGTCAGGGGGCGTCGCTGAAGCTTTCTTT
CDR3: CSADRSGGVAEAFF
J: TRBJ1-1
D: TRBD1
size: many
V: TRBV20-1

DNA: TGTGCCAGCAGTTTGTGGCGGGGGAAAGGGAATGAGCAGTTCTTC
CDR3: CASSLWRGKGNEQFF
J: TRBJ2-1
D: TRBD2
size: many
V: TRBV28

DNA: TGCAGTGCTAGAGACCCCCAATTAGAGACCCAGTACTTC
CDR3: CSARDPQLETQYF
J: TRBJ2-5
D: .
size: many
V: TRBV20-1

DNA: TGTGCCAGCAGTCCCCCCCCGGGGAATGGCTACACCTTC
CDR3: CASSPPPGNGYTF
J: TRBJ1-2
D: .
size: many
V: TRBV12-3/TRBV12-4

DNA: TGCAGTGCTAGGGCCGGGACGTTCTCCTACGAGCAGTACTTC
CDR3: CSARAGTFSYEQYF
J: TRBJ2-7
D: .
size: many
V: TRBV20-1

DNA: TGTGCCAGCGTTACAGGGGGTACTGAAGCTTTCTTT
CDR3: CASVTGGTEAFF
J: TRBJ1-1
D: TRBD1
size: many
V: TRBV7-9

DNA: TGTGCCACCAGGGGCCAGGGCAGGACTGAAGCTTTCTTT
CDR3: CATRGQGRTEAFF
J: TRBJ1-1
D: .
size: many
V: TRBV24-1

DNA: TGCGCCAGCAGCTTGAAGAATGAGCAGTTCTTC
CDR3: CASSLKNEQFF
J: TRBJ2-1
D: .
size: many
V: TRBV5-1

DNA: TGTGCCAGCGGCAGGGCGGGAGTCTCGGAGACCCAGTACTTC
CDR3: CASGRAGVSETQYF
J: TRBJ2-5
D: TRBD2
size: many
V: TRBV25-1

DNA: TGTGCCAGCAGTTACCTGGACGCGGGCAACACTGAAGCTTTCTTT
CDR3: CASSYLDAGNTEAFF
J: TRBJ1-1
D: .
size: many
V: TRBV6-5

DNA: TGTGCCAGCAGGTCGACAGGGGGTGGGGATACGCAGTATTTT
CDR3: CASRSTGGGDTQYF
J: TRBJ2-3
D: TRBD1
size: many
V: TRBV12-3/TRBV12-4

DNA: TGCAGTGCTTACGGACTAGCGGGGGGGCCGGGGGAGCAGTACTTC
CDR3: CSAYGLAGGPGEQYF
J: TRBJ2-7
D: TRBD2
size: many
V: TRBV20-1

DNA: TGTGCCAGCAGCGTAGGAAGAGGGAGCTCCTACGAGCAGTACTTC
CDR3: CASSVGRGSSYEQYF
J: TRBJ2-7
D: .
size: many
V: TRBV9

DNA: TGTGCCAGCAGCCCTAGGGTTCAGGCGTACGAGCAGTACTTC
CDR3: CASSPRVQAYEQYF
J: TRBJ2-7
D: .
size: many
V: TRBV7-9

DNA: TGTGCCAGCAGCAAAGCAGGGGGGGGAGCTAGTCCGTTCTTC
CDR3: CASSKAGGGASPFF
J: TRBJ2-1
D: .
size: many
V: TRBV7-9

DNA: TGCAGCGTTGCCGGCTTCACTGAAGCTTTCTTT
CDR3: CSVAGFTEAFF
J: TRBJ1-1
D: .
size: many
V: TRBV29-1

DNA: TGTGCCAGCAGAAGACAGGGGGCGCAAGGAGGGGGAGCTTTCTTT
CDR3: CASRRQGAQGGGAFF
J: TRBJ1-1
D: TRBD1
size: few
V: TRBV6-6

DNA: TGTGCCACCAGTGATCGACAGGGGGCCGGAGATACGCAGTATTTT
CDR3: CATSDRQGAGDTQYF
J: TRBJ2-3
D: TRBD1
size: many
V: TRBV24-1

DNA: TGTGCCACCAGCAGAGAGGCGGGGGGGCATGAGACCCAGTACTTC
CDR3: CATSREAGGHETQYF
J: TRBJ2-5
D: TRBD2
size: many
V: TRBV15

DNA: TGTGCCAGCAGAACACAGGGGGCCCGGGAGCTGTTTTTT
CDR3: CASRTQGARELFF
J: TRBJ2-2
D: TRBD1
size: many
V: TRBV6-5